The T cell receptor beta chain under discussion was sequenced for a study of neurological immune-mediated disorders. Germline V gene data show CDR1 as SGHRS and CDR2 as YFSETQ. This CDR3 has 15 amino acids. With 0 bases removed from V and 0 bases from J, the gap between germline ends came to 6 bases. TCRdb passed the 5' RACE reads through MiXCR, listing each CDR3 protein once. This sample has 65,000 to 95,000 distinct CDR3 sequences, with 4% to 6% found just once. General study findings and limits: The most TCR clonal expansion was seen in HTLV-1-associated myelopathy, and the least was seen in multiple sclerosis, which fell below healthy controls.

There are many counts of this clonotype. The antigen is not known. The unsorted libraries were produced from 2 million PBMCs held at -80 C. The chain recombines TRBV5-1 with TRBJ2-2; D gene ambiguous. The sample comprised PBMCs. The sequence came from a woman aged 30 to 39 with multiple sclerosis. The CDR3 loop reads CASSLAEANTGELFF. Written as DNA, the CDR3 is TGCGCCAGCAGCTTGGCAGAGGCGAACACCGGGGAGCTGTTTTTT.